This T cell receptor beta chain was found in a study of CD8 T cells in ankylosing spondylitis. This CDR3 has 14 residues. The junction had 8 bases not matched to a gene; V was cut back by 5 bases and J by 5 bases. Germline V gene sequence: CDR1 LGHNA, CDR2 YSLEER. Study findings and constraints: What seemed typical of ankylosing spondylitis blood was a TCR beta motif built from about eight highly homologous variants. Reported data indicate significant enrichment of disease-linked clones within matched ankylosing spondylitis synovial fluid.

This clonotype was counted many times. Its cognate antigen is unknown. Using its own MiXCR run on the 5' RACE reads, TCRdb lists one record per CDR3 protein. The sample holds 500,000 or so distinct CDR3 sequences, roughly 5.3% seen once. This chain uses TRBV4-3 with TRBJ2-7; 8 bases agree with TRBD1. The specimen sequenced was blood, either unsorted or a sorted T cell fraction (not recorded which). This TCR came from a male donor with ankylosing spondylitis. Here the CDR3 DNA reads TGCGCCAGCAGCGACGGCAGGGGGCTCAACGAGCAGTACTTC. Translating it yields CASSDGRGLNEQYF.